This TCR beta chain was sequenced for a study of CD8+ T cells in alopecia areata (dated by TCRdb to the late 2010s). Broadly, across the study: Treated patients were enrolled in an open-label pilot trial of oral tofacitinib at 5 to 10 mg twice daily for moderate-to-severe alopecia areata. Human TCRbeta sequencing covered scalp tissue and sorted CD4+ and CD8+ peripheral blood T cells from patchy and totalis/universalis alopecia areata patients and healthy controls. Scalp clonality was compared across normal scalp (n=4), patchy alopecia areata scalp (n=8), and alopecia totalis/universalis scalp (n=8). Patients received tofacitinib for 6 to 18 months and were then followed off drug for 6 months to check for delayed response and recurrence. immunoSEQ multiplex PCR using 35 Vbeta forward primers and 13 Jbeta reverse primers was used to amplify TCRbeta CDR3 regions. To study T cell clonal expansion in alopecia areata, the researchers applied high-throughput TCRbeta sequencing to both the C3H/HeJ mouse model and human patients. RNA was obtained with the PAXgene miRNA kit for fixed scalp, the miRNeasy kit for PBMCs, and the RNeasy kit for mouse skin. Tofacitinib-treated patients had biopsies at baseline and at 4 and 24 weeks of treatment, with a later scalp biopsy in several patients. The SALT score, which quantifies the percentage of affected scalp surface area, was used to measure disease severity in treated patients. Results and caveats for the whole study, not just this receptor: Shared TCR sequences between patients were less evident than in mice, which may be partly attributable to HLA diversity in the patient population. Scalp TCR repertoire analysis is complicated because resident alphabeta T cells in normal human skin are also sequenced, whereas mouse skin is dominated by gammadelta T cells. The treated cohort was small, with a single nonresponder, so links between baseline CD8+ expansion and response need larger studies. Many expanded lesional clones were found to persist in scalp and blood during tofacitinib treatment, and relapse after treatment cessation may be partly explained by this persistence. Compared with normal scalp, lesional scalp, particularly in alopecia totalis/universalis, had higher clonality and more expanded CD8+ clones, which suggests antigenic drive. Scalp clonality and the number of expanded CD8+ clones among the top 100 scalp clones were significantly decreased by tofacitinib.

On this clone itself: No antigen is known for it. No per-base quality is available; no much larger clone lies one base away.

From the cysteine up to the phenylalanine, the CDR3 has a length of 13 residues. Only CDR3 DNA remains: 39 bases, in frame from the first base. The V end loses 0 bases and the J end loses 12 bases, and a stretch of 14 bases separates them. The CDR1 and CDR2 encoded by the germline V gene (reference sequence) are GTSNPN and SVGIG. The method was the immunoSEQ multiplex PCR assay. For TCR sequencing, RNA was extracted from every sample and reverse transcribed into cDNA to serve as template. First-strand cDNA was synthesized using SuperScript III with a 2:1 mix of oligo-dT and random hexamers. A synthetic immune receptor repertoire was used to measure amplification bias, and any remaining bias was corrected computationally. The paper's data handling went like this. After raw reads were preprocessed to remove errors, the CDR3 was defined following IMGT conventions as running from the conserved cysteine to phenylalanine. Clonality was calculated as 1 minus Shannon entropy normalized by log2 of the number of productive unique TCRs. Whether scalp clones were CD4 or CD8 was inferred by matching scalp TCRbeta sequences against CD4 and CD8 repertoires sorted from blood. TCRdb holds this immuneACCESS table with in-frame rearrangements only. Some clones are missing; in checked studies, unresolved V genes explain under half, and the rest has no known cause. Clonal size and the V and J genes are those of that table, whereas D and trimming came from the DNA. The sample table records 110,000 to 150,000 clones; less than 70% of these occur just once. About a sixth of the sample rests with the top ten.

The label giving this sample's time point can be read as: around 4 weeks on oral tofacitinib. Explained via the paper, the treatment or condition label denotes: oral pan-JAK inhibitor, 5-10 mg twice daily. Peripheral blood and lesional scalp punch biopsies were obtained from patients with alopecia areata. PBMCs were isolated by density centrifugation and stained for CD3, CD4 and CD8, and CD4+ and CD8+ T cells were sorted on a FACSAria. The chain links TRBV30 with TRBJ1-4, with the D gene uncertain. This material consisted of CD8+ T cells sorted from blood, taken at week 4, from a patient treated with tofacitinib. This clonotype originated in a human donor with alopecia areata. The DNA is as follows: TGTGCCTGGAGTGTGGACGGCGGATCGGAACTGTTTTTT. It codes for CAWSVDGGSELFF.